This T cell receptor (beta chain) came from a study of tumor-infiltrating lymphocytes in localized non-small cell lung cancer. Study-wide results and limits: Immunotypes IM1 and IM2 had similar TCR-derived T-cell fractions. Different pieces of the same tissue went to different assays, confounding technical variation with intratumor heterogeneity.

Germline lookup yields CDR1 MNHEY and CDR2 SMNVEV (reference sequence). Trimming pared 5 bases from V and 6 bases from J, leaving 16 bases between. The CDR3 length is 14 residues. Generated by immunoSEQ multiplex PCR, the TCRdb table keeps only in-frame clones and is missing some. The repertoire holds about 8,900 clones, with 68% as singletons. This clone was recorded only once. Antigen unknown. This TCR was sampled from a human donor with non-small cell lung cancer. Material for sequencing was uninvolved lung tissue not adjacent to the tumor. J is TRBJ1-2 and V is TRBV27; weak D call: TRBD1 (6 bases). In DNA form, the CDR3 reads TGTGCCAGCAGTATCACTGCCGGGACACATGGCTACACCTTC. Amino acids: CASSITAGTHGYTF.